The clone carrying this TCR beta chain was picked up a small number of times. The antigen is unknown. The record originates from a study of T cells in Graves' hyperthyroidism and ophthalmopathy. Study summary: Peripheral blood was acquired at first diagnosis, ahead of any therapy whatsoever.

General study findings and limits: Within blood appeared most thyroid clonotypes that had expanded above 0.001.

Germline CDR1 is SEHNR and CDR2 is FQNEAQ (reference sequence). V shed 5 bases and J 0 bases; nucleotides not matched to a gene: 5. This CDR3 region has 16 residues. What was amplified from RNA transcripts were TCR beta CDR3 regions. During a first-round RT-PCR of the TCR CDR3, the HTBI primer set was used. TCRdb reprocessed the multiplex PCR reads via MiXCR and lists one record per CDR3 protein. This repertoire shows roughly 700,000 distinct CDR3 sequences, about 14% found once; its top ten account for roughly a tenth. Sequenced: blood. The source of this sequence is a young woman with Graves' hyperthyroidism. The chain has TRBV7-9 and TRBJ2-1; 9 bases agree with TRBD2. This CDR3 is CASSPAGGNSYNEQFF. In nucleotides, the CDR3 is TGTGCCAGCAGCCCCGCGGGGGGGAACTCCTACAATGAGCAGTTCTTC.